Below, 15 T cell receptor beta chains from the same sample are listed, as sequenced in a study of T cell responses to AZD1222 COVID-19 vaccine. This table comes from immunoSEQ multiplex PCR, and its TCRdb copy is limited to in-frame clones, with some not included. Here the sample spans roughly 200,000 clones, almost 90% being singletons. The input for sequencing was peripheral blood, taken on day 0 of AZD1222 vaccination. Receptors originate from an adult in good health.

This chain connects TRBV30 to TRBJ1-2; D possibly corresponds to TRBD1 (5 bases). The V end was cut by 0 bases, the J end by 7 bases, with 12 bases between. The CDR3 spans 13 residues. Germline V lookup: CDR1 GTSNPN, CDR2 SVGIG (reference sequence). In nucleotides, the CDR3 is TGTGCCTGGAGTGTAGGAGGGGAGGCTGGCTACACCTTC. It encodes CAWSVGGEAGYTF. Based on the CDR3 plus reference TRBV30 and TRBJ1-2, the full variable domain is SQTIHQWPATLVQPVGSPLSLECTVEGTSNPNLYWYRQAAGRGLQLLFYSVGIGQISSEVPQNLSASRPQDRQFILSSKKLLLSDSGFYLCAWSVGGEAGYTFGSGTRLTVV.

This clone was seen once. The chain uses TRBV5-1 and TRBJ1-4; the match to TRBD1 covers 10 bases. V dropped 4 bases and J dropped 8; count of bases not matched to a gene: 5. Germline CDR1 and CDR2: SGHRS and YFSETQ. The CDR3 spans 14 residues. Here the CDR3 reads CASSTGTGDEKLFF. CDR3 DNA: TGCGCCAGCAGCACCGGGACAGGGGACGAAAAACTGTTTTTT.

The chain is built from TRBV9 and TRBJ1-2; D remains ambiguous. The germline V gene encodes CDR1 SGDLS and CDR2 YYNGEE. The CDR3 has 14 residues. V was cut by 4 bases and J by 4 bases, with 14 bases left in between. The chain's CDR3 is CASSPRGASYGYTF. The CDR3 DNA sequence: TGTGCCAGCAGCCCGAGAGGCGCTAGCTATGGCTACACCTTC.

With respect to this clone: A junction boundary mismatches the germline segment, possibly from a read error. CDR3 sequence (DNA): TGTGCCAGCAGCCAAGAAGACTTC. Its protein product is CASSQEDF. The chain recombines TRBV3-1 (or the pseudogene TRBV3-2) with TRBJ2-7; D not resolved. The germline V gene encodes CDR1 LGHDT and CDR2 YNNKEL (reference sequence). The CDR3 is 8 amino acids.

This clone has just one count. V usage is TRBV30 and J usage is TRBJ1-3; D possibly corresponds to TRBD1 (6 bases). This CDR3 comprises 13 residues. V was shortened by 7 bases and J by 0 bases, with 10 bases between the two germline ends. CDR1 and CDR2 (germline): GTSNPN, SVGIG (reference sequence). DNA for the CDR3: TGTGCCTCGGACAGTTCCTCTGGAAACACCATATATTTT. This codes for CASDSSSGNTIYF.

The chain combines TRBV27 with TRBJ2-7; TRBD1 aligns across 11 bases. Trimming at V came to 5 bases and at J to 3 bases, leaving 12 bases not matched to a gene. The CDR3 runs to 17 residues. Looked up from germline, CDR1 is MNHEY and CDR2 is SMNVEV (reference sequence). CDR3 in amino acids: CASSRRTPGQGVYEQYF. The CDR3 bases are TGTGCCAGCAGTCGACGGACTCCGGGACAGGGGGTCTACGAGCAGTACTTC.

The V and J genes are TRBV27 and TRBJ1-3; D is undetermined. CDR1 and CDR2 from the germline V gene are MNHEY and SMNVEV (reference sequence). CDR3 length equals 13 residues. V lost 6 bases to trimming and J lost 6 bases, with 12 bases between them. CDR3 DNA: TGTGCCAGCAGCCCTAACGGGGAAAACACCATATATTTT. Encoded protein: CASSPNGENTIYF.

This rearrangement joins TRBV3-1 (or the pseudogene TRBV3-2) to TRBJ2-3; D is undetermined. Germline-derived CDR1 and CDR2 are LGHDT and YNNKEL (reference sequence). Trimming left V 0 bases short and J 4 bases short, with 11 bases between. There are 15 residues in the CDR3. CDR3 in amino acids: CASSQEGTGADTQYF. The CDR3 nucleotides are TGTGCCAGCAGCCAAGAGGGAACCGGAGCAGATACGCAGTATTTT.

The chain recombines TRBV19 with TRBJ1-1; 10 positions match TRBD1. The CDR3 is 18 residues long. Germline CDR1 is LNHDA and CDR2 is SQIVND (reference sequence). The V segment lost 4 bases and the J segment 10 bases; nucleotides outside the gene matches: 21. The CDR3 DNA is TGTGCCAGTAGTACCCCCCCCCGACAGGGGGCGATGGATAGTCGAGCTTTCTTT. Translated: CASSTPPRQGAMDSRAFF.

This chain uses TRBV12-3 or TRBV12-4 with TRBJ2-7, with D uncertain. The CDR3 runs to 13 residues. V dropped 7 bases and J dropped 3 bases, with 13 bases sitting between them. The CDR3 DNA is TGTGCCAGCATCCCCCCCGGCCACTACGAGCAGTACTTC. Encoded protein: CASIPPGHYEQYF.

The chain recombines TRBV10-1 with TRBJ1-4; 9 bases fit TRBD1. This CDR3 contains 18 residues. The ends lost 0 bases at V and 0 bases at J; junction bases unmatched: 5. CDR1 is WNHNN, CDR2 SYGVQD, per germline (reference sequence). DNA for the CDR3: TGCGCCAGCAGTGAGTCGGGGGACAGGGCCCCAACTAATGAAAAACTGTTTTTT. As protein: CASSESGDRAPTNEKLFF.

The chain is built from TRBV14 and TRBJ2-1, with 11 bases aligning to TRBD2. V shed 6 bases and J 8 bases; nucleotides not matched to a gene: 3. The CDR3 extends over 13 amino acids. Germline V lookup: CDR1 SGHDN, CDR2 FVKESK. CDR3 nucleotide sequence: TGTGCCAGCAGTAGGACTAGCGGGTATGAGCAGTTCTTC. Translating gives CASSRTSGYEQFF.

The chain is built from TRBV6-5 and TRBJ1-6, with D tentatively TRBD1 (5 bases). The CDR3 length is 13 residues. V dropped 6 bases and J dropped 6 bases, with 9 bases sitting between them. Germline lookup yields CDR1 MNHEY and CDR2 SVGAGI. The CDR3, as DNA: TGTGCCAGCAGGGGGGACGGTAATTCACCCCTCCACTTT. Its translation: CASRGDGNSPLHF.

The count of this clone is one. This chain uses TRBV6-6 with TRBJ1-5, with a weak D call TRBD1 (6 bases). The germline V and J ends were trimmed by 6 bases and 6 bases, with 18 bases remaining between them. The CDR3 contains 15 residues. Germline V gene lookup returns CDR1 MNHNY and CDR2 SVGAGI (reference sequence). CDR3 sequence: CASRPNQGGSQPQHF. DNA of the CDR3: TGTGCCAGCAGGCCAAACCAAGGGGGGAGTCAGCCCCAGCATTTT.

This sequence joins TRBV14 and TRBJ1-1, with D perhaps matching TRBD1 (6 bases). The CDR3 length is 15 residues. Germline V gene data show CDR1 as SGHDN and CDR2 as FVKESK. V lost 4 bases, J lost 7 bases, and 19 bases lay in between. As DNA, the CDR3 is TGTGCCAGCAGCCCTACCGGGACACCAAGCGGTGAAGCTTTCTTT. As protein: CASSPTGTPSGEAFF.